These 22 T cell receptor beta chains were sequenced from one sample in a study of beta chain features in type 1 diabetes. The authors reverse transcribed all of the isolated RNA, so sequencing captured expressed TCRB transcripts. The assay was immunoSEQ multiplex PCR, and TCRdb's table has in-frame clones only and misses some. Of over 500,000 clones in the sample, around 15% are singletons; the top ten hold more than 0.08%. Sequencing used naive CD4+ T cells from blood. All receptors come from a man between 18 and 29 years old in good health.

The chain links TRBV5-4 to TRBJ2-5; D is perhaps TRBD1 (5 bases). The V end lost 2 bases, the J end lost 5 bases, and 16 bases lay between the germline ends. CDR1 is SGHNT, CDR2 YYREEE, per germline (reference sequence). This CDR3 contains 15 residues. The CDR3 reads CASSLSAGRQETQYF. The CDR3 coding sequence is TGTGCCAGCAGCTTATCGGCAGGGCGGCAGGAGACCCAGTACTTC.

The gene calls are TRBV7-3 and TRBJ2-1, with D possibly being TRBD1 (7 bases). CDR1 and CDR2 (germline): SGHTA, FQGTGA. The CDR3 consists of 14 residues. Trimming left V 5 bases short and J 8 bases short, with 16 bases between. CDR3 sequence reads: CASSPDRASDEQFF. In DNA, the CDR3 is TGTGCCAGCAGCCCCGACAGGGCTAGCGATGAGCAGTTCTTC.

The gene calls are TRBV7-3 and TRBJ2-3; TRBD2 matches 10 bases. Losses at the gene ends were 1 base for V and 1 base for J; bases not matched to a gene: 2. The germline gives CDR1 SGHTA, CDR2 FQGTGA. CDR3 length: 16 residues. In DNA form, the CDR3 reads TGTGCCAGCAGCTTAAAGCGGGAGGGACGCACAGATACGCAGTATTTT. This encodes CASSLKREGRTDTQYF.

In its sample, this clone was seen a few times. The chain combines TRBV27 with TRBJ2-5, with D uncertain. This CDR3 region has 16 residues. Looked up from germline, CDR1 is MNHEY and CDR2 is SMNVEV (reference sequence). V was pared by 5 bases and J by 3 bases, with 19 bases between. CDR3 coding DNA: TGTGCCAGCAGTCGTACCGTGGTGGGCCGTAAAGAGACCCAGTACTTC. Encoded protein: CASSRTVVGRKETQYF.

To note about this clone: The same CDR3 is also encoded by other DNA sequences in this sample. V is TRBV5-1 and J is TRBJ2-3, with D possibly being TRBD1 or TRBD2 (5 bases each). This CDR3 spans 15 amino acids. V lost 4 bases and J 0 bases, leaving 12 bases between the germline ends. CDR1 SGHRS and CDR2 YFSETQ come from the germline V gene. CDR3 region: CASSLGTASTDTQYF. In DNA form, the CDR3 reads TGCGCCAGCAGCCTCGGGACGGCTAGCACAGATACGCAGTATTTT.

There are a few counts of this clone. The V and J genes are TRBV15 and TRBJ1-2, with 7 bases matching TRBD1. The V gene's germline CDR1 is LNHNV and CDR2 YYDKDF (reference sequence). The CDR3 consists of 16 residues. Trimming removed 1 base from V and 4 bases from J; junction bases left unmatched: 9. The CDR3 coding sequence is TGTGCCACCAGCAGAGGAAACCCGGCAGGGGGCTATGGCTACACCTTC. This sequence encodes CATSRGNPAGGYGYTF.

This clone was detected a few times. V and J are TRBV9 and TRBJ2-5; a weak D match, TRBD2 (5 bases). CDR1 is SGDLS, CDR2 YYNGEE, per germline. The CDR3 runs 14 residues. The ends were cut back, 7 bases at V and 2 bases at J, with 15 bases in the middle. The CDR3 DNA reads TGTGCCAGCGGTGAGGGTGTTGGGCAAGAGACCCAGTACTTC. Protein sequence: CASGEGVGQETQYF.

The rearrangement joins TRBV6-5 to TRBJ2-2; the D gene is possibly TRBD2 (6 bases). Trimming removed 2 bases from V and 7 bases from J, with 11 bases in between. Germline V lookup: CDR1 MNHEY, CDR2 SVGAGI. This CDR3 comprises 14 residues. DNA of the CDR3: TGTGCCAGCAGTTACGGGAGGTTAAGCGGGGAGCTGTTTTTT. Encoded protein: CASSYGRLSGELFF.

This clone was seen more than once but under ten times. V is TRBV7-2 and J is TRBJ1-1; 7 bases are shared with TRBD1. CDR3 length equals 15 residues. J lost 3 bases, V lost 5 bases, and 9 bases had no gene match. Germline V lookup: CDR1 SGHTA, CDR2 FQGNSA. The CDR3 DNA reads TGTGCCAGCAGCGTCAGACAGGGAGTGGACACTGAAGCTTTCTTT. This translates into CASSVRQGVDTEAFF.

This chain joins TRBV6-5 and TRBJ1-5, with 9 bases that match TRBD1. Germline CDR1 and CDR2: MNHEY and SVGAGI. The CDR3 length is 15 residues. The ends lost 6 bases at V and 4 bases at J; junction bases unmatched: 7. The CDR3 nucleotides read TGTGCCAGCAGAGTAACAGGGACAGGGAATCAGCCCCAGCATTTT. The encoded protein is CASRVTGTGNQPQHF.

This clone was seen more than once but under ten times. J is TRBJ1-1 and V is TRBV5-4; D unresolved. CDR1 is SGHNT, CDR2 YYREEE, per germline (reference sequence). The CDR3 spans 16 residues. V lost 3 bases and J 3 bases, leaving 18 bases between the germline ends. CDR3: CASSSRTRNVDTEAFF. The CDR3 DNA follows: TGTGCCAGCAGCTCCCGGACCCGAAATGTAGACACTGAAGCTTTCTTT.

The chain employs TRBV4-3 and TRBJ1-1, with D possibly matching TRBD1 (5 bases). Deletions cut 5 bases from V and 1 base from J, with 11 bases between. The germline V gene has CDR1 LGHNA and CDR2 YSLEER. The CDR3 sequence is 14 residues long. This CDR3 is CASSAGTKNTEAFF. The DNA for the CDR3 is TGCGCCAGCAGCGCCGGGACGAAGAACACTGAAGCTTTCTTT.

This clone was seen a few times. The chain couples TRBV12-5 to TRBJ1-2, with D possibly TRBD1 on 5 matching bases. Germline V gene lookup returns CDR1 LGHNT and CDR2 FRNRAP. The V end lost 7 bases, the J end lost 4 bases, and 10 bases lay between the germline ends. The CDR3 runs to 12 residues. CDR3 region: CASATGFYGYTF. The CDR3, as DNA: TGTGCTAGTGCTACAGGATTCTATGGCTACACCTTC.

The chain employs TRBV5-6 and TRBJ1-2; D not resolved. From germline, CDR1 is SGHDT and CDR2 YYEEEE. This CDR3 comprises 11 residues. V lost 4 bases, J lost 7 bases, and 8 bases lay in between. CDR3: CASSTGSGYTF. In DNA, the CDR3 is TGTGCCAGCAGCACCGGAAGTGGCTACACCTTC.

The rearrangement uses TRBV9 and TRBJ1-2, with D perhaps matching TRBD1 (5 bases). The CDR3 totals 13 residues. V was clipped by 0 bases and J by 8 bases, with 11 bases between them. Germline V gene lookup returns CDR1 SGDLS and CDR2 YYNGEE. In DNA, the CDR3 is TGTGCCAGCAGCGTAGCTGCCAGGGAAGGCTACACCTTC. Protein: CASSVAAREGYTF.

There are a few counts of this clone. The V call is TRBV27, the J call TRBJ2-7; TRBD1 agrees at 9 bases. The CDR3 sequence is 15 residues long. Germline-derived CDR1 and CDR2 are MNHEY and SMNVEV (reference sequence). With V trimmed by 6 bases and J by 4 bases, 10 bases remained unmatched. In DNA form, the CDR3 reads TGTGCCAGCAGCTCCGCCGGGACAGGGTTTTACGAGCAGTACTTC. The encoded protein is CASSSAGTGFYEQYF.

The rearrangement links TRBV7-9 to TRBJ1-6; D remains ambiguous. Germline V CDR1 and CDR2: SEHNR, FQNEAQ (reference sequence). The CDR3 is 15 residues long. The germline V and J ends were trimmed by 0 bases and 9 bases, with 12 bases remaining between them. The CDR3 spells CASSLAEVPGSPLHF. The CDR3, as DNA: TGTGCCAGCAGCTTAGCGGAGGTGCCAGGTTCACCCCTCCACTTT.

The chain couples TRBV7-3 to TRBJ2-1; TRBD2 agrees at 8 bases. Trimming took 2 bases from V and 5 from J; bases not matched to a gene: 8. The CDR3 runs 16 residues. Germline V gives CDR1 SGHTA, CDR2 FQGTGA. The chain's CDR3 is CASSLRPVAGNNEQFF. DNA for the CDR3: TGTGCCAGCAGCTTACGTCCGGTAGCGGGGAACAATGAGCAGTTCTTC.

V is TRBV11-3 and J is TRBJ2-2; D not certain. From germline, CDR1 is SGHNT and CDR2 YENEEA. Deletions cut 3 bases from V and 4 bases from J, with 3 bases between. This CDR3 spans 12 amino acids. CDR3 nucleotides: TGTGCCAGCAGCTTCACCACCGGGGAGCTGTTTTTT. This encodes CASSFTTGELFF.

This clone was seen once. This chain links TRBV5-4 with TRBJ2-2; TRBD2 matches 12 bases. The germline V gene encodes CDR1 SGHNT and CDR2 YYREEE (reference sequence). The V gene end was trimmed by 0 bases and the J gene end by 0 bases; junction bases not matched to a gene: 6. The CDR3 has 19 residues. CDR3 sequence reads: CASSLGLAGGPTNTGELFF. CDR3 sequence (DNA): TGTGCCAGCAGCTTGGGCCTAGCGGGAGGGCCCACGAACACCGGGGAGCTGTTTTTT. The variable domain in full, with the rest retrieved from reference TRBV5-4 and TRBJ2-2, is ETGVTQSPTHLIKTRGQQVTLRCSSQSGHNTVSWYQQALGQGPQFIFQYYREEENGRGNFPPRFSGLQFPNYSSELNVNALELDDSALYLCASSLGLAGGPTNTGELFFGEGSRLTVL.

V gene TRBV6-1 combines with J gene TRBJ2-7; tentatively, D is TRBD2 (6 bases). Trimming pared 9 bases from V and 0 bases from J, leaving 18 bases between. Germline V gene sequence: CDR1 MNHNS, CDR2 SASEGT. This CDR3 region has 15 residues. The CDR3 DNA follows: TGTGCCAGTCTCTGGTGGGGGGAGTCCTCCTACGAGCAGTACTTC. Its translation: CASLWWGESSYEQYF.

This clone was found a few times. This rearrangement joins TRBV4-2 to TRBJ1-2, with 10 bases matching TRBD1. Germline loops: CDR1 LGHNA, CDR2 YNFKEQ. V gave up 2 bases and J gave up 5 bases; unmatched junction bases: 11. This CDR3 has 17 amino acids. CDR3 nucleotides: TGTGCCAGCAGCCAACCCAGGACAGGGGGGGTCGATTATGGCTACACCTTC. It translates to CASSQPRTGGVDYGYTF.